The T cell receptor (beta chain) described here comes from a study of monozygotic twins with inflammatory bowel disease. The study's findings and limits: Clonotype sharing was lower in IBD patients than healthy twins, most markedly with disease activity.

A word on this clonotype: Its antigen remains unidentified.

From germline, CDR1 is MNHEY and CDR2 SMNVEV (reference sequence). This CDR3 has 14 amino acids. During cDNA synthesis, UMIs that each contained a 6-nucleotide sample barcode were added by means of template switching. TCRdb reworked the 5' RACE reads into one entry per CDR3 protein, no DNA. The listing records some 170,000 distinct CDR3 sequences. Sample: blood. V is TRBV27 and J is TRBJ2-7. The sequence came from a human donor with ulcerative colitis or Crohn's disease, or a healthy co-twin of an affected twin (not recorded which). The CDR3 reads CASSSVLQSYEQYF.